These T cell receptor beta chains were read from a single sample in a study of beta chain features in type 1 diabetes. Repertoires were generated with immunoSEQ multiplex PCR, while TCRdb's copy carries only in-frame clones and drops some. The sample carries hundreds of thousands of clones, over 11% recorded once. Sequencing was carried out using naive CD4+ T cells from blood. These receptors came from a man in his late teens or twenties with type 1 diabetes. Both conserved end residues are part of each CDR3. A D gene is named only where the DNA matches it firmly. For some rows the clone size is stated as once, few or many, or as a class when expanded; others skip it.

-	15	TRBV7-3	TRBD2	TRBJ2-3	CASSLTSGAGDTQYF	TGTGCCAGCAGCTTAACTAGCGGGGCAGGAGATACGCAGTATTTT
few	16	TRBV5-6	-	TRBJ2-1	CASSSDIQGRGNEQFF	TGTGCCAGCAGCTCTGATATACAGGGAAGGGGCAATGAGCAGTTCTTC
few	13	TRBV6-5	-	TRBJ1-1	CASKSPVETEAFF	TGTGCCAGTAAATCTCCGGTAGAGACTGAAGCTTTCTTT
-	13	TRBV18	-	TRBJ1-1	CASSRTVYTEAFF	TGTGCCAGCTCGAGGACAGTATACACTGAAGCTTTCTTT
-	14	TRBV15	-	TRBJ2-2	CATSRDTQTGELFF	TGTGCCACCAGCAGAGATACCCAAACCGGGGAGCTGTTTTTT
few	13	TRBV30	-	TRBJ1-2	CAWSATGAYGYTF	TGTGCCTGGAGTGCGACAGGCGCCTATGGCTACACCTTC
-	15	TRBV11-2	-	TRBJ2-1	CASSLVLQGFNEQFF	TGTGCCAGCAGCTTAGTATTACAGGGATTCAATGAGCAGTTCTTC
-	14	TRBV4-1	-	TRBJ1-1	CASSQPWGATEAFF	TGCGCCAGCAGCCAGCCGTGGGGAGCAACTGAAGCTTTCTTT
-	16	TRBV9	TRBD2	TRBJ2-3	CASSEGTSGSTDTQYF	TGTGCCAGCAGCGAGGGGACTAGCGGGAGCACAGATACGCAGTATTTT
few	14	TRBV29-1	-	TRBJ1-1	CSVGREGLNTEAFF	TGCAGCGTTGGAAGGGAGGGCTTGAACACTGAAGCTTTCTTT
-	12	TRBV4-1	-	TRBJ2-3	CASSQPQDTQYF	TGCGCCAGCAGCCAGCCCCAAGATACGCAGTATTTT
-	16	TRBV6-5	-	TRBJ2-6	CASSYKSPPGANVLTF	TGTGCCAGCAGTTACAAGTCCCCCCCTGGGGCCAACGTCCTGACTTTC
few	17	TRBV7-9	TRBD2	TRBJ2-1	CASSLERGLAGYNEQFF	TGTGCCAGCAGCTTAGAAAGGGGACTAGCGGGATACAATGAGCAGTTCTTC
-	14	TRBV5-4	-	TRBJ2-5	CASSPDKGQETQYF	TGTGCCAGCAGCCCCGACAAAGGCCAAGAGACCCAGTACTTC
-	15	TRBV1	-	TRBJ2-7	CTSSHLDSGFYEQYF	TGCACCAGCAGCCACCTCGACTCCGGTTTTTACGAGCAGTACTTC
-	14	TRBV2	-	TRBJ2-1	CASSGGLSYNEQFF	TGTGCCAGCAGTGGGGGACTCTCCTACAATGAGCAGTTCTTC
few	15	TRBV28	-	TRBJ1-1	CASTQPGGGNTEAFF	TGTGCCAGCACCCAACCGGGGGGTGGGAACACTGAAGCTTTCTTT
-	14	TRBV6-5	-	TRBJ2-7	CASSQRTLTYEQYF	TGTGCCAGCAGCCAGCGGACTCTCACCTACGAGCAGTACTTC
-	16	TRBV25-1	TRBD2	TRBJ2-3	CASSRGTSGSTDTQYF	TGTGCCAGCAGCCGCGGGACTAGCGGGAGCACAGATACGCAGTATTTT
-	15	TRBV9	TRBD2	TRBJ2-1	CASSVVAGGPNEQFF	TGTGCCAGCAGCGTAGTGGCGGGGGGGCCCAATGAGCAGTTCTTC
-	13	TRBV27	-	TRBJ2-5	CASSRKTEETQYF	TGTGCCAGCAGTAGAAAGACAGAAGAGACCCAGTACTTC
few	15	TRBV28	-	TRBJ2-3	CASKSAGANTDTQYF	TGTGCCAGCAAATCGGCGGGGGCGAACACAGATACGCAGTATTTT
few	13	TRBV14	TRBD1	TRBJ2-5	CASSQDRGETQYF	TGTGCCAGCAGCCAGGACAGGGGGGAGACCCAGTACTTC
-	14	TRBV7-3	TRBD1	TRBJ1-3	CASGTGGVGNTIYF	TGTGCCAGCGGGACAGGGGGCGTTGGAAACACCATATATTTT
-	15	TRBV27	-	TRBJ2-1	CASSLGSGSYNEQFF	TGTGCCAGCAGTTTAGGGAGCGGTTCCTACAATGAGCAGTTCTTC
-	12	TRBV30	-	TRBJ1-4	CAWSVVSEKLFF	TGTGCCTGGAGTGTAGTGAGCGAAAAACTGTTTTTT
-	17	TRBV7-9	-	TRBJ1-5	CASSADRSSHSNQPQHF	TGTGCCAGCAGCGCAGACAGGTCCTCCCATAGCAATCAGCCCCAGCATTTT
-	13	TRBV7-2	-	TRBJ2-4	CASSRPLGDIQYF	TGTGCCAGCAGCCGCCCGCTGGGGGACATTCAGTACTTC
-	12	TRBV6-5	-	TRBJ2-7	CASSESPSEQYF	TGTGCCAGCAGTGAATCGCCTTCCGAGCAGTACTTC
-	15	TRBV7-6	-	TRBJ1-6	CASSLVGQGGSPLHF	TGTGCCAGCAGCTTAGTCGGTCAGGGAGGCTCACCCCTCCACTTT
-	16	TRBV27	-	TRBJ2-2	CASSLSVPGRAGELFF	TGTGCCAGCAGTTTATCGGTCCCTGGGCGCGCCGGGGAGCTGTTTTTT
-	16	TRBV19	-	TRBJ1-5	CASRDILHHSNQPQHF	TGTGCCAGTAGGGACATCCTTCACCATAGCAATCAGCCCCAGCATTTT
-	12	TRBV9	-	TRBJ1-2	CASSASNYGYTF	TGTGCCAGCAGCGCCAGCAACTATGGCTACACCTTC
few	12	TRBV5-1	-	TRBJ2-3	CASSFPTDTQYF	TGCGCCAGCAGCTTCCCCACAGATACGCAGTATTTT
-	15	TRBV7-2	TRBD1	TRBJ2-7	CASSLEPTGAYEQYF	TGTGCCAGCAGCTTAGAACCGACAGGGGCCTACGAGCAGTACTTC
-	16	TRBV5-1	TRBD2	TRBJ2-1	CASSLMSSGTHNEQFF	TGCGCCAGCAGCTTGATGAGTAGCGGGACGCACAATGAGCAGTTCTTC
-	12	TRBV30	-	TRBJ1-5	CAWSGGAKPQHF	TGTGCCTGGAGTGGTGGGGCAAAGCCCCAGCATTTT
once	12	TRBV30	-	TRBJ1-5	CAWSAYNQPQHF	TGTGCCTGGAGTGCCTACAATCAGCCCCAGCATTTT
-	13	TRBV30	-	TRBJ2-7	CAWSVGGPREQYF	TGTGCCTGGAGTGTAGGTGGTCCGCGCGAGCAGTACTTC
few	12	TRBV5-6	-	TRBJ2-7	CASSLESYEQYF	TGTGCCAGCAGCTTGGAGAGCTACGAGCAGTACTTC
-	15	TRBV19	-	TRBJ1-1	CASSIGVQEYTEAFF	TGTGCCAGTAGTATAGGGGTCCAGGAATACACTGAAGCTTTCTTT
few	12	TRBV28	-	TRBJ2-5	CASSRLDETQYF	TGTGCCAGCAGCCGGTTGGACGAGACCCAGTACTTC
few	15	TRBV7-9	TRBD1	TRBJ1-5	CASRPGQDSNQPQHF	TGTGCCAGCAGGCCCGGACAGGATAGCAATCAGCCCCAGCATTTT
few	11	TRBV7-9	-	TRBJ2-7	CASSSGSEQYF	TGTGCCAGCAGCTCGGGATCCGAGCAGTACTTC
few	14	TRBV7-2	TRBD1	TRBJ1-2	CASSRQGALEGYTF	TGTGCCAGCTCCCGACAGGGGGCGTTAGAAGGCTACACCTTC
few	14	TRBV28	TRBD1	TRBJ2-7	CASTLGTGVHEQYF	TGTGCCAGCACCCTCGGGACAGGGGTACACGAGCAGTACTTC